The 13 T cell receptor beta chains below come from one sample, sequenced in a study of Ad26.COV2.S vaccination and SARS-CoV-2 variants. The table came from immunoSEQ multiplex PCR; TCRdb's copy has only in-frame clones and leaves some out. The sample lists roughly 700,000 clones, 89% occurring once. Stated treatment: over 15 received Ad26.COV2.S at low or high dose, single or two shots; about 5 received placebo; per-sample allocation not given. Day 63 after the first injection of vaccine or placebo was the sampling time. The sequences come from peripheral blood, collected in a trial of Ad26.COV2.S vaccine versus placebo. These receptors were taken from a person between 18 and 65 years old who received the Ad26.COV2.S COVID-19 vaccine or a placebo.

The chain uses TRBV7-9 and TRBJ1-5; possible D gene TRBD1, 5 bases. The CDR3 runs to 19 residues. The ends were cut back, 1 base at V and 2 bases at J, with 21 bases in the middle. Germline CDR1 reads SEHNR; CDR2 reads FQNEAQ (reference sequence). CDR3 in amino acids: CASSLDGQEGWSGNQPQHF. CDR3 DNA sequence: TGTGCCAGCAGCTTAGACGGACAAGAGGGTTGGTCTGGCAATCAGCCCCAGCATTTT.

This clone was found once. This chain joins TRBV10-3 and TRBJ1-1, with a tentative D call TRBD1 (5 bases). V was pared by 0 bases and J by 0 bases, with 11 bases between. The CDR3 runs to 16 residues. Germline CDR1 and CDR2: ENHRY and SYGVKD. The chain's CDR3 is CAISESFLGLNTEAFF. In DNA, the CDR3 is TGTGCCATCAGTGAGTCTTTCCTGGGACTGAACACTGAAGCTTTCTTT.

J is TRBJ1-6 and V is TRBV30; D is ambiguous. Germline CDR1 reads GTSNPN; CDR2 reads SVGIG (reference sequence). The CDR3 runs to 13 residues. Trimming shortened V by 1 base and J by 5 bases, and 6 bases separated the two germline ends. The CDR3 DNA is TGTGCCTGGAGTGCGGGGAATAATTCACCCCTCCACTTT. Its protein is CAWSAGNNSPLHF.

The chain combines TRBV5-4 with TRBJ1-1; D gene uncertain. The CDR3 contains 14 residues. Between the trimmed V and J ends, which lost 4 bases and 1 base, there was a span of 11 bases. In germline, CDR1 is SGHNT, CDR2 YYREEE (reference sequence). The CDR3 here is CASSPRPANTEAFF. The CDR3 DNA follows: TGTGCCAGCAGCCCTAGGCCAGCGAACACTGAAGCTTTCTTT.

CDR3 amino acids: CASSFETYYEQYF. In nucleotides, the CDR3 is TGTGCCAGCAGCTTCGAGACCTATTACGAGCAGTACTTC. The genes are TRBV7-9 and TRBJ2-7; no clear D. The CDR3 loop spans 13 amino acids. Germline V gene lookup returns CDR1 SEHNR and CDR2 FQNEAQ (reference sequence). The germline V and J ends were trimmed by 3 bases and 4 bases, with 10 bases remaining between them.

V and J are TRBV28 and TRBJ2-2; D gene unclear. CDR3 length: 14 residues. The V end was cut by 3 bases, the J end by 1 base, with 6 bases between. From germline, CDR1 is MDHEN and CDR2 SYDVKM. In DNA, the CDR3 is TGTGCCAGCAGTTTGGCCTTGAACACCGGGGAGCTGTTTTTT. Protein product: CASSLALNTGELFF.

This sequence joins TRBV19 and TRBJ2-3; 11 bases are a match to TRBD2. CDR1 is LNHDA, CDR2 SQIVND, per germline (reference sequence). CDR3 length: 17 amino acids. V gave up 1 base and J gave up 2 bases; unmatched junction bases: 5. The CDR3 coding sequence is TGTGCCAGTAGTATAGGGGGACTAGCGGTTATCACAGATACGCAGTATTTT. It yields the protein CASSIGGLAVITDTQYF.

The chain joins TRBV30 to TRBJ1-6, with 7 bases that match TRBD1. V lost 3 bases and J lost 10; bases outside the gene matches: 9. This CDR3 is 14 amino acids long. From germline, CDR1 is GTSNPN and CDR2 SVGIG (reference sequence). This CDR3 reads CAWSLTQGESPLHF. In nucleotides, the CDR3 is TGTGCCTGGAGCCTAACCCAGGGGGAATCACCCCTCCACTTT.

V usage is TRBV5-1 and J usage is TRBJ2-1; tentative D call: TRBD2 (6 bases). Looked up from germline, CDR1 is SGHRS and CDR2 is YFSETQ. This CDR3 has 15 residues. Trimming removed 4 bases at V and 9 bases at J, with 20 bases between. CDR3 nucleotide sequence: TGCGCCAGCAGCCTGTCAAATAATGGGGGGTCTGAGCAGTTCTTC. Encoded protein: CASSLSNNGGSEQFF. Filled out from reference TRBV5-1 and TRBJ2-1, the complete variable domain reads KAGVTQTPRYLIKTRGQQVTLSCSPISGHRSVSWYQQTPGQGLQFLFEYFSETQRNKGNFPGRFSGRQFSNSRSEMNVSTLELGDSALYLCASSLSNNGGSEQFFGPGTRLTVL.

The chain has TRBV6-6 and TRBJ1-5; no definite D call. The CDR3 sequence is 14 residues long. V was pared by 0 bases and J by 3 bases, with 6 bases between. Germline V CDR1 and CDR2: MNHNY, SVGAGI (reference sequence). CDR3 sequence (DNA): TGTGCCAGCAGTTACTCGACCTTCAATCAGCCCCAGCATTTT. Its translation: CASSYSTFNQPQHF.

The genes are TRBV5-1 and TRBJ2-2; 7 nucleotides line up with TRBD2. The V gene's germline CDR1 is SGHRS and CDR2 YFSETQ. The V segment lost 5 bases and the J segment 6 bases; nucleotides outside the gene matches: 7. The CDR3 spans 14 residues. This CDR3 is CASSFSGVPGELFF. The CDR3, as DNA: TGCGCCAGCAGTTTCAGCGGGGTCCCCGGGGAGCTGTTTTTT.

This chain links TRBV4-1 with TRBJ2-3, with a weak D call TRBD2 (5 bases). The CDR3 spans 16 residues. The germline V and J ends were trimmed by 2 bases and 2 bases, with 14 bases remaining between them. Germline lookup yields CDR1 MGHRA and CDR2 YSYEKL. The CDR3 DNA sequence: TGCGCCAGCAGCCAAATGAGGGATCCCCACACAGATACGCAGTATTTT. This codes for CASSQMRDPHTDTQYF.

The CDR3 DNA sequence: TGCGCCAGCAGCCCCTCCGGGACAGGGGGCTCCGGGGAGCTGTTTTTT. As protein: CASSPSGTGGSGELFF. The V gene is TRBV5-1, the J gene TRBJ2-2; 12 bases match TRBD1. J was trimmed by 6 bases and V by 4 bases; bases with no gene match: 7. This CDR3 contains 16 residues. CDR1 SGHRS and CDR2 YFSETQ come from the germline V gene.